The 7 T cell receptor beta chains given below trace back to one sample, sequenced in a study of blood T cell repertoires in COVID-19. Clones were read by immunoSEQ multiplex PCR, and TCRdb kept only the in-frame ones, dropping some. The profile shows over 30,000 clones, approximately 71% of them singletons. Sequencing used peripheral blood. Source of these receptors: an elderly man with active or convalescent COVID-19.

The chain couples TRBV29-1 to TRBJ2-2; 11 positions match TRBD2. The germline V gene encodes CDR1 SQVTM and CDR2 ANQGSEA. V lost 1 base and J lost 3; bases outside the gene matches: 4. The CDR3 consists of 16 residues. CDR3 in amino acids: CSVEAQLAGDTGELFF. The CDR3 DNA reads as TGCAGCGTTGAAGCCCAACTAGCGGGGGACACCGGGGAGCTGTTTTTT.

V usage is TRBV30 and J usage is TRBJ2-3; a weak D match, TRBD2 (5 bases). The CDR3 extends over 14 amino acids. Trimming stripped 2 bases from V and 1 base from J, with 10 bases between. CDR1 is GTSNPN, CDR2 SVGIG, per germline (reference sequence). CDR3 in amino acids: CAWSLGVGTDTQYF. The CDR3 region has the DNA TGTGCCTGGAGTTTGGGAGTGGGCACAGATACGCAGTATTTT.

The chain joins TRBV7-9 to TRBJ1-1; no reliable D call. V was trimmed by 1 base and J by 0 bases, leaving 3 bases between them. This CDR3 comprises 13 residues. The germline V gene encodes CDR1 SEHNR and CDR2 FQNEAQ (reference sequence). The CDR3 nucleotides read TGTGCCAGCAGCTTAGTAATGAACACTGAAGCTTTCTTT. Protein product: CASSLVMNTEAFF.

The genes are TRBV30 and TRBJ2-4, with 7 nucleotides matching TRBD2. J was trimmed by 8 bases and V by 8 bases; bases with no gene match: 9. Germline lookup yields CDR1 GTSNPN and CDR2 SVGIG (reference sequence). CDR3 length: 12 residues. In nucleotides, the CDR3 is TGTGCCACCTCGGGACTATCGGACATTCAGTACTTC. This translates into CATSGLSDIQYF.

The chain combines TRBV5-4 with TRBJ2-3, with 7 bases fitting TRBD1. The V segment lost 6 bases and the J segment 1 base; nucleotides outside the gene matches: 5. The CDR3 is 14 amino acids. The germline CDR1 and CDR2 sequences are SGHNT and YYREEE (reference sequence). CDR3 bases: TGTGCCAGCACCCCTACAGGGGGCACAGATACGCAGTATTTT. This gives the protein CASTPTGGTDTQYF.

The gene calls are TRBV11-2 and TRBJ2-3; no clear D gene. Germline V CDR1 and CDR2: SGHAT, FQNNGV. The CDR3 covers 16 residues. The V end lost 7 bases, the J end lost 2 bases, and 19 bases lay between the germline ends. The CDR3 DNA is TGTGCCAGCACCAAACGAGGATCCCGCCTCACAGATACGCAGTATTTT. The encoded protein is CASTKRGSRLTDTQYF.

The rearrangement uses TRBV11-2 and TRBJ2-3; 15 bases agree with TRBD2. The V and J ends lost 5 bases and 3 bases, in that order; junction bases with no gene match: 3. Germline V gives CDR1 SGHAT, CDR2 FQNNGV. The CDR3 is made up of 16 amino acids. The CDR3 loop reads CASSTGLAGGTDTQYF. As DNA, the CDR3 is TGTGCCAGCAGCACAGGACTAGCGGGAGGGACAGATACGCAGTATTTT.